The T cell receptor (beta chain) under discussion was sequenced for a study of blood T cell repertoires in COVID-19. The trim removed 2 bases at V and 3 bases at J, leaving 4 bases unmatched. CDR3 length equals 15 residues. Germline CDR1 SGDLS, CDR2 YYNGEE. In the study's own analysis: Researchers report that nucleated cell counts were estimated from reference gene primer amplification. Some clones are missing from TCRdb's copy, which holds only in-frame ones; the method was immunoSEQ multiplex PCR. Clone size and V and J calls were adopted from that table, with D and trimming inferred from the DNA. The table shows fewer than 95,000 clones, with roughly 70% occurring only once. Seattle's cohort entered during active infection and was followed longitudinally.

Sequenced input: peripheral blood. The receptor comes from a man between 70 and 80 years old with COVID-19, enrolled during active disease. The chain uses TRBV9 and TRBJ2-1; 8 positions match TRBD2. The DNA for the CDR3 is TGTGCCAGCAGCGTGGAACTAGCGGACTACAATGAGCAGTTCTTC. As protein: CASSVELADYNEQFF.